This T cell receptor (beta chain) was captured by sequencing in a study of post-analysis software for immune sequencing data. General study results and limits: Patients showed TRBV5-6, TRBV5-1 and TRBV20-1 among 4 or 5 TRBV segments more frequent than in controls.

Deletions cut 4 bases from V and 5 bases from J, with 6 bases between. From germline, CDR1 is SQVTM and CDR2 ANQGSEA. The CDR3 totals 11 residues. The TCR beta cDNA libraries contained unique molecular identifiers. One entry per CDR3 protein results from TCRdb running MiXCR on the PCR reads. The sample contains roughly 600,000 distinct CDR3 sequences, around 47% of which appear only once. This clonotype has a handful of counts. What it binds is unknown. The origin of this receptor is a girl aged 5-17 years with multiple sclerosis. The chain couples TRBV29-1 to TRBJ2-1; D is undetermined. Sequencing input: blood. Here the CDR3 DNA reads TGCAGCGTTGGACAAAACAATGAGCAGTTCTTC. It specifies CSVGQNNEQFF.